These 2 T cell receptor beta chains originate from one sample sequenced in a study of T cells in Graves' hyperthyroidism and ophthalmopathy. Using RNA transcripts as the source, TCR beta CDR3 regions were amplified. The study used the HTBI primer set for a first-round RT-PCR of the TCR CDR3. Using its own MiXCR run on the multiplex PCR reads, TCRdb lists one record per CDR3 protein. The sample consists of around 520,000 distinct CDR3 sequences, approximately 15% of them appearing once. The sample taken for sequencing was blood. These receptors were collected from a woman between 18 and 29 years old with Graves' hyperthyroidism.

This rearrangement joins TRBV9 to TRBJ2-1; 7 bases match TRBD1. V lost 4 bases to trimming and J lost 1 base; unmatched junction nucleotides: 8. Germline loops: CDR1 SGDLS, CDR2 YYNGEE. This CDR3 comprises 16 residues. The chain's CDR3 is CASSFGLTGSYNEQFF. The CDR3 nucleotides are TGTGCCAGCAGCTTTGGCCTGACAGGGTCCTACAATGAGCAGTTCTTC.

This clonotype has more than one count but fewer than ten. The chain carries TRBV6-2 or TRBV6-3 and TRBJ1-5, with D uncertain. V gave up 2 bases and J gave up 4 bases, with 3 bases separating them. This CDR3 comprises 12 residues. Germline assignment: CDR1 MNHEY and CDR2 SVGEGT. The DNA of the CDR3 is TGTGCCAGCAGTTACCTGAATCAGCCCCAGCATTTT. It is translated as CASSYLNQPQHF.